This TCR beta chain derives from a study of T cell responses to AZD1222 COVID-19 vaccine. Findings and limits, study-wide: Only a handful of AZD1222 recipients, five to seven in all, had baseline seropositivity.

Only in-frame clones appear in the TCRdb table, and some are missing; sequencing was by immunoSEQ multiplex PCR. Here the sample spans 150,000 or so clones, under 95% being singletons. In the case of this clone: The antigen is undetermined.

Here the sequenced sample was peripheral blood, taken on day 0 of AZD1222 vaccination. This TCR came from an adult in good health.

Here the CDR3 reads CASSPRNRGATEAFF. CDR3 DNA: TGTGCCAGCAGCCCAAGGAACAGGGGCGCGACTGAAGCTTTCTTT. This chain joins TRBV14 and TRBJ1-1, with 7 bases that match TRBD1. After removal of 4 bases from V and 5 bases from J, the junction contained 10 bases not matched to a gene. From germline, CDR1 is SGHDN and CDR2 FVKESK. This CDR3 has 15 amino acids.